A selection of T cell receptor beta chains follows, all from one sample in a study of blood T cell repertoires in COVID-19. Assay: immunoSEQ multiplex PCR; the TCRdb copy retains only in-frame clones and omits some. The data show 150,000 to 200,000 clones, nearly 85% seen once. The sequenced sample consisted of peripheral blood. The source of these receptors is a woman between 25 and 40 years old with acute or convalescent COVID-19. The CDR3 runs from the conserved cysteine through the conserved F or W. Fields, in order: V gene, D gene, J gene, clone size, CDR3 protein, CDR3 DNA. The D gene is left open where the match is weak. The size entry is marked missing in some rows and otherwise reads once, few, many or a size class.

V: TRBV19; D: TRBD1; J: TRBJ1-2; size: -; CDR3: CASKPGQGRIGYTF; DNA: TGTGCCAGTAAACCGGGACAGGGGAGAATTGGCTACACCTTC
V: TRBV28; D: -; J: TRBJ2-4; size: -; CDR3: CASSADRHIPPLF; DNA: TGTGCCAGCAGCGCTGACAGGCATATCCCTCCCCTCTTC
V: TRBV7-2; D: -; J: TRBJ2-5; size: -; CDR3: CASSLAGGSGETQYF; DNA: TGTGCCAGCAGCTTAGCTGGGGGTAGCGGAGAGACCCAGTACTTC
V: TRBV5-5; D: -; J: TRBJ1-2; size: -; CDR3: CASSLSQGRRGYTF; DNA: TGTGCCAGCAGCTTGTCCCAGGGAAGAAGAGGCTACACCTTC
V: TRBV11-2; D: TRBD2; J: TRBJ2-7; size: -; CDR3: CASSLHGAGGGYEQYF; DNA: TGTGCCAGCAGCTTGCACGGAGCGGGAGGTGGTTACGAGCAGTACTTC
V: TRBV28; D: TRBD1; J: TRBJ1-2; size: once; CDR3: CASSSQGDPYYGYTF; DNA: TGTGCCAGCAGTTCCCAGGGGGACCCTTACTATGGCTACACCTTC
V: TRBV23-1; D: -; J: TRBJ1-5; size: -; CDR3: CASSQLVGVQPQHF; DNA: TGCGCCAGCAGTCAATTAGTAGGGGTCCAGCCCCAGCATTTT
V: TRBV7-7; D: TRBD2; J: TRBJ2-5; size: -; CDR3: CASSLASGVETQYF; DNA: TGTGCTAGCAGCTTGGCTAGCGGAGTAGAGACCCAGTACTTC
V: TRBV6-2/TRBV6-3; D: -; J: TRBJ1-1; size: few; CDR3: CASSFRLENTEAFF; DNA: TGTGCCAGCAGTTTCCGACTCGAAAACACTGAAGCTTTCTTT
V: TRBV28; D: TRBD1; J: TRBJ2-7; size: -; CDR3: CASRHFGTGINEQYF; DNA: TGTGCCAGCAGGCATTTTGGGACAGGGATAAACGAGCAGTACTTC
V: TRBV28; D: -; J: TRBJ2-3; size: -; CDR3: CASRFLGLNTDTQYF; DNA: TGTGCCAGCAGATTCTTAGGACTAAACACAGATACGCAGTATTTT
V: TRBV2; D: TRBD2; J: TRBJ2-5; size: once; CDR3: CASSEGTSIRTQYF; DNA: TGTGCCAGCAGTGAAGGGACTAGTATCCGGACCCAGTACTTC
V: TRBV28; D: TRBD1; J: TRBJ1-5; size: -; CDR3: CASTQGGSNQPQHF; DNA: TGTGCCAGTACTCAGGGGGGTAGCAATCAGCCCCAGCATTTT
V: TRBV12-3/TRBV12-4; D: -; J: TRBJ2-2; size: -; CDR3: CASSLMGSGELFF; DNA: TGTGCCAGCAGTTTAATGGGGAGCGGGGAGCTGTTTTTT
V: TRBV21-1; D: -; J: TRBJ2-2; size: -; CDR3: CASSKAPSGRRPTNTGELFF; DNA: TGTGCCAGCAGCAAAGCTCCGAGCGGGAGGCGCCCGACGAACACCGGGGAGCTGTTTTTT
V: TRBV5-4; D: TRBD1; J: TRBJ2-5; size: -; CDR3: CASSLGPYGDRDPRETQYF; DNA: TGTGCCAGCAGCTTGGGGCCCTATGGGGACAGGGACCCTCGGGAGACCCAGTACTTC
V: TRBV2; D: TRBD1; J: TRBJ1-4; size: -; CDR3: CASMSKGGRFEKLFF; DNA: TGTGCCAGCATGAGTAAAGGGGGCAGGTTTGAAAAACTGTTTTTT
V: TRBV6-4; D: TRBD2; J: TRBJ2-3; size: -; CDR3: CASSLGERGLDTQYF; DNA: TGTGCCAGCAGCCTTGGGGAGCGGGGGCTAGATACGCAGTATTTT
V: TRBV19; D: -; J: TRBJ2-3; size: -; CDR3: CASSTPSFYEGTDTQYF; DNA: TGTGCCAGTAGTACCCCTAGCTTTTACGAGGGAACAGATACGCAGTATTTT
V: TRBV5-1; D: TRBD2; J: TRBJ2-7; size: once; CDR3: CASSSTSGGSYEQYF; DNA: TGCGCCAGCAGCTCCACTAGCGGGGGTTCCTACGAGCAGTACTTC
V: TRBV9; D: -; J: TRBJ2-5; size: -; CDR3: CASSVNPGETQYF; DNA: TGTGCCAGCAGCGTAAACCCGGGGGAGACCCAGTACTTC
V: TRBV6-2/TRBV6-3; D: -; J: TRBJ1-2; size: -; CDR3: CASSYAQGTGYTF; DNA: TGTGCCAGCAGTTACGCCCAGGGCACTGGCTACACCTTC
V: TRBV27; D: TRBD1; J: TRBJ1-2; size: once; CDR3: CASRNRGPNYGYTF; DNA: TGTGCCAGCAGGAACAGGGGGCCGAACTATGGCTACACCTTC
V: TRBV5-6; D: TRBD1; J: TRBJ1-3; size: -; CDR3: CASSLGQGRRYF; DNA: TGTGCCAGCAGCTTAGGACAGGGCCGGAGATATTTT
V: TRBV7-8; D: TRBD1; J: TRBJ2-5; size: -; CDR3: CASSGGTGQETQYF; DNA: TGTGCCAGCAGCGGCGGGACAGGGCAAGAGACCCAGTACTTC
V: TRBV6-5; D: -; J: TRBJ2-1; size: -; CDR3: CASSYRDYARENEQFF; DNA: TGTGCCAGCAGTTACCGCGACTACGCCCGGGAAAATGAGCAGTTCTTC
V: TRBV12-3/TRBV12-4; D: -; J: TRBJ2-2; size: -; CDR3: CASSELGAGELFF; DNA: TGTGCCAGCAGTGAATTGGGCGCCGGGGAGCTGTTTTTT
V: TRBV7-9; D: TRBD2; J: TRBJ2-1; size: -; CDR3: CASSLPSGRVPYNEQFF; DNA: TGTGCCAGCAGCTTACCTAGCGGGAGGGTCCCCTACAATGAGCAGTTCTTC
V: TRBV29-1; D: -; J: TRBJ1-1; size: few; CDR3: CSVAAPRQMNTEAFF; DNA: TGCAGCGTTGCCGCCCCGAGACAGATGAACACTGAAGCTTTCTTT
V: TRBV7-8; D: -; J: TRBJ1-4; size: once; CDR3: CASSPPGRPDEKLFF; DNA: TGTGCCAGCAGCCCCCCTGGCAGGCCGGATGAAAAACTGTTTTTT
V: TRBV19; D: -; J: TRBJ2-6; size: -; CDR3: CASSIDGGSGANVLTF; DNA: TGTGCCAGTAGTATAGACGGGGGCTCTGGGGCCAACGTCCTGACTTTC
V: TRBV28; D: -; J: TRBJ1-1; size: once; CDR3: CASSPPGEALMRAFF; DNA: TGTGCCAGCAGCCCACCCGGGGAGGCCCTCATGAGAGCTTTCTTT
V: TRBV5-1; D: -; J: TRBJ2-1; size: -; CDR3: CASSLRTTYEQFF; DNA: TGCGCCAGCAGCTTGCGGACAACCTATGAGCAGTTCTTC
V: TRBV27; D: TRBD2; J: TRBJ2-2; size: -; CDR3: CASSPPGLAGTGELFF; DNA: TGTGCCAGCAGTCCTCCGGGACTAGCGGGAACCGGGGAGCTGTTTTTT
V: TRBV27; D: TRBD2; J: TRBJ2-7; size: -; CDR3: CASSQRERYEQYF; DNA: TGTGCCAGCAGCCAGCGGGAGAGATACGAGCAGTACTTC
V: TRBV19; D: TRBD1; J: TRBJ1-1; size: -; CDR3: CASSIGTGSGTEAFF; DNA: TGTGCCAGTAGTATTGGGACAGGGTCGGGCACTGAAGCTTTCTTT
V: TRBV6-5; D: -; J: TRBJ2-1; size: -; CDR3: CASATGSYNEQFF; DNA: TGTGCCAGCGCGACAGGCTCCTACAATGAGCAGTTCTTC
V: TRBV28; D: TRBD1; J: TRBJ1-4; size: -; CDR3: CASRTPVSGQSNEKLFF; DNA: TGTGCCAGCAGGACACCCGTCTCGGGACAGTCAAATGAAAAACTGTTTTTT
V: TRBV2; D: -; J: TRBJ1-2; size: few; CDR3: CASIPTDLYNYGYTF; DNA: TGTGCCAGCATCCCCACAGACCTCTATAACTATGGCTACACCTTC
V: TRBV4-2; D: -; J: TRBJ2-2; size: -; CDR3: CASRKEAGTGELFF; DNA: TGTGCCAGCAGGAAAGAGGCCGGGACCGGGGAGCTGTTTTTT
V: TRBV19; D: TRBD1; J: TRBJ1-1; size: -; CDR3: CASRDSSMNTEAFF; DNA: TGTGCCAGCCGGGACAGCTCCATGAACACTGAAGCTTTCTTT
V: TRBV12-5; D: TRBD2; J: TRBJ2-4; size: few; CDR3: CASGSELGLAVPMLGKNIQYF; DNA: TGTGCTAGTGGTTCTGAACTTGGACTAGCGGTACCTATGCTGGGCAAAAACATTCAGTACTTC
V: TRBV6-5; D: -; J: TRBJ1-5; size: -; CDR3: CASSTTGFNQPQHF; DNA: TGTGCCAGCAGCACTACAGGGTTCAATCAGCCCCAGCATTTT
V: TRBV7-9; D: -; J: TRBJ2-7; size: few; CDR3: CASSYRISYEQYF; DNA: TGTGCCAGCAGCTACAGGATATCCTACGAGCAGTACTTC
V: TRBV2; D: -; J: TRBJ1-1; size: -; CDR3: CASGGNWLANTEAFF; DNA: TGTGCCAGCGGTGGTAATTGGCTGGCGAACACTGAAGCTTTCTTT
V: TRBV19; D: -; J: TRBJ2-7; size: -; CDR3: CASSIRGPGGEQYF; DNA: TGTGCCAGTAGTATACGGGGGCCGGGAGGCGAGCAGTACTTC